This entry lists 4 T cell receptor beta chains sequenced from one sample in a study of shared clonotypes between healthy human individuals. Only CD45RO-negative cells positively selected for CCR7 counted as naive CD8 cells, so terminally differentiated effector memory CD45RA+ cells were excluded. The repertoire was sequenced with immunoSEQ multiplex PCR; TCRdb's copy has only in-frame clones and lacks some. Of millions of clones listed, roughly 95% are singletons. What was sequenced was naive CD8+ T cells sorted from blood. These receptors originate from a man between 18 and 35 years old in good health.

V usage is TRBV13 and J usage is TRBJ2-5; 8 bases agree with TRBD1. Gene TRBJ2-7 matches the end of the DNA better, so the J call may be wrong. Germline V CDR1 and CDR2: PRHDT, FYEKMQ (reference sequence). The CDR3 runs 12 residues. The CDR3 DNA sequence: TGTGCCAGCAGCGTTACAGGGGGCGAGCAGTACTTC. Its translation is CASSVTGGEQYF.

This clone was detected only a few times. This chain joins TRBV27 and TRBJ2-1; no definite D call. V gave up 6 bases and J gave up 6 bases, with 15 bases separating them. The CDR3 length is 14 residues. The germline CDR1 and CDR2 sequences are MNHEY and SMNVEV (reference sequence). CDR3 in DNA: TGTGCCAGCAGGTCAGGCCTAGTTTCCAATGAGCAGTTCTTC. It yields the protein CASRSGLVSNEQFF.

The chain carries TRBV9 and TRBJ1-3; perhaps TRBD1 as D (6 bases). Germline V gene lookup returns CDR1 SGDLS and CDR2 YYNGEE. The ends were cut back, 4 bases at V and 4 bases at J, with 18 bases in the middle. This CDR3 spans 16 amino acids. The CDR3 DNA is TGTGCCAGCAGCTTAGGGGGGTCTCTTATAGGAAACACCATATATTTT. This translates into CASSLGGSLIGNTIYF. The whole variable domain, remainder taken from reference TRBV9 and TRBJ1-3, is DSGVTQTPKHLITATGQRVTLRCSPRSGDLSVYWYQQSLDQGLQFLIQYYNGEERAKGNILERFSAQQFPDLHSELNLSSLELGDSALYFCASSLGGSLIGNTIYFGEGSWLTVV.

CDR3 sequence: CSVETGLDYGYTF. CDR3 DNA: TGCAGCGTTGAGACAGGGTTAGACTATGGCTACACCTTC. The rearrangement uses TRBV29-1 and TRBJ1-2, with 7 bases fitting TRBD1. V shed 3 bases and J 3 bases; nucleotides not matched to a gene: 4. CDR1 is SQVTM and CDR2 is ANQGSEA in the germline V gene. The CDR3 has 13 residues.